These 12 T cell receptor beta chains share one sample of origin, sequenced in a study of Graves' ophthalmopathy and Graves' hyperthyroidism. From RNA, the CDR3 regions of TCR beta chains were amplified and sequenced. HTBI-primed RT-PCR formed the first round, and a multiplex PCR formed the second. TCRdb recomputed calls from the multiplex PCR reads with MiXCR, one row per CDR3 protein. The sample yields around 170,000 distinct CDR3 sequences, around two fifths seen once. The sequenced sample consisted of peripheral blood. These receptors were collected from a woman between 40 and 50 years old with Graves' ophthalmopathy.

This clonotype has ten or more counts. The genes are TRBV6-1 and TRBJ1-2; 9 positions agree with TRBD1. The CDR3 is 12 amino acids. V shed 7 bases, J shed 8 bases, and the junction held 5 bases outside the gene matches. The V gene's germline CDR1 is MNHNS and CDR2 SASEGT. The chain's CDR3 is CASNGQGSGYTF. The CDR3 DNA reads TGTGCCAGCAATGGACAGGGGTCAGGCTACACCTTC.

This clonotype showed up many times. The V call is TRBV3-1, the J call TRBJ1-6; D may be TRBD1 (6 bases). The germline V and J ends were trimmed by 2 bases and 6 bases, with 14 bases remaining between them. The CDR3 consists of 16 residues. Germline V CDR1 and CDR2: LGHDT, YNNKEL (reference sequence). This CDR3 is CASSQIAGAGNSPLHF. CDR3 sequence (DNA): TGTGCCAGCAGCCAAATTGCGGGGGCGGGTAATTCACCCCTCCACTTT.

This clonotype was seen repeatedly, ten times or more. This chain joins TRBV6-5 and TRBJ1-5; 7 bases are a match to TRBD1. In germline, CDR1 is MNHEY, CDR2 SVGAGI. The length of the CDR3 is 18 residues. V lost 3 bases to trimming and J lost 6 bases; unmatched junction nucleotides: 17. Written as DNA, the CDR3 is TGTGCCAGCAGTTATGGGATGATGAGGGGGCCAGGAAGTCAGCCCCAGCATTTT. Translation gives CASSYGMMRGPGSQPQHF.

This clonotype was detected ten times or more. This sequence joins TRBV19 and TRBJ2-7, with 7 nucleotides matching TRBD1. This CDR3 is built from 13 residues. V was pared by 3 bases and J by 6 bases, with 5 bases of the junction left unmatched. Germline V gene data show CDR1 as LNHDA and CDR2 as SQIVND (reference sequence). CDR3 in DNA: TGTGCCAGTAGTATGGACAGGACGTCCGAGCAGTACTTC. This gives the protein CASSMDRTSEQYF.

This clonotype was detected many times. The CDR3 DNA is TGTGCCAGCAGTTTTGGAGTTGTCAAAAACATTCAGTACTTC. The encoded protein is CASSFGVVKNIQYF. This sequence joins TRBV28 and TRBJ2-4; no reliable D call. CDR1 and CDR2 (germline): MDHEN, SYDVKM. The CDR3 runs 14 residues. V was cut by 3 bases and J by 3 bases, with 9 bases left in between.

This clonotype was recorded many times. V gene TRBV24-1 combines with J gene TRBJ2-2; D unclear. The V gene lost 8 bases and the J gene lost 0 bases, with 9 bases spanning the gap. This CDR3 region has 14 residues. The germline V gene encodes CDR1 KGHDR and CDR2 SFDVKD. The CDR3 spells CATMGSSNTGELFF. Here the CDR3 DNA reads TGTGCCACCATGGGCAGTTCGAACACCGGGGAGCTGTTTTTT.

The V gene is TRBV20-1, the J gene TRBJ1-6; possibly TRBD1 for D (5 bases). The CDR3 consists of 11 residues. Germline V lookup: CDR1 DFQATT, CDR2 SNEGSKA (reference sequence). Trimming took off 6 bases at V and 19 bases at J, with 19 bases between the two ends. The CDR3 coding sequence is TGCAGTGCGCCTCAGGGAGGAGGCGGTCACTTT. This translates into CSAPQGGGGHF.

The V gene is TRBV11-3, the J gene TRBJ2-7; D ambiguous. The CDR3 spans 14 residues. Germline loops: CDR1 SGHNT, CDR2 YENEEA. The V end was cut by 3 bases, the J end by 2 bases, with 11 bases between. Written as DNA, the CDR3 is TGTGCCAGCAGCTTTGGCCCGAATCCCTACGAGCAGTACTTC. This translates into CASSFGPNPYEQYF.

This clonotype was observed many times. A junction boundary mismatches the germline segment, possibly from a read error. V usage is TRBV27 and J usage is TRBJ1-5, with TRBD1 as a possible D gene (6 bases). This CDR3 has 15 residues. CDR1 is MNHEY, CDR2 SMNVEV, per germline (reference sequence). The CDR3: CASTSQVGAGQPRHF. As DNA, the CDR3 is TGTGCCAGCACCTCTCAGGTGGGGGCTGGTCAGCCCCGGCATTTT.

J is TRBJ2-5 and V is TRBV28; 7 bases map to TRBD2. The germline V gene has CDR1 MDHEN and CDR2 SYDVKM. V trimming: 4 bases; J trimming: 2 bases; junction bases outside the gene matches: 7. The CDR3 has 15 residues. Here the CDR3 DNA reads TGTGCCAGCAGTTCTCTATTGGGGGGGCAAGAGACCCAGTACTTC. Its translation is CASSSLLGGQETQYF.

This clonotype was picked up many times. V gene TRBV3-1 combines with J gene TRBJ1-5; D gene ambiguous. The germline V gene encodes CDR1 LGHDT and CDR2 YNNKEL (reference sequence). V dropped 4 bases and J dropped 3 bases, with 4 bases sitting between them. The CDR3 has 12 residues. Here the CDR3 reads CASSRNNQPQHF. DNA for the CDR3: TGTGCCAGCAGCCGTAACAATCAGCCCCAGCATTTT.

Many counts were recorded for this clonotype. This sequence joins TRBV7-6 and TRBJ2-7; 11 bases agree with TRBD2. Per germline, CDR1 SGHVS and CDR2 FNYEAQ. The J segment lost 7 bases and the V segment lost 4 bases, leaving 9 bases of the junction unmatched. The CDR3 loop spans 15 amino acids. The CDR3 protein is CASSSGTSGGSEQYF. CDR3 bases: TGTGCCAGCAGCTCCGGGACTAGCGGAGGTTCTGAGCAGTACTTC.